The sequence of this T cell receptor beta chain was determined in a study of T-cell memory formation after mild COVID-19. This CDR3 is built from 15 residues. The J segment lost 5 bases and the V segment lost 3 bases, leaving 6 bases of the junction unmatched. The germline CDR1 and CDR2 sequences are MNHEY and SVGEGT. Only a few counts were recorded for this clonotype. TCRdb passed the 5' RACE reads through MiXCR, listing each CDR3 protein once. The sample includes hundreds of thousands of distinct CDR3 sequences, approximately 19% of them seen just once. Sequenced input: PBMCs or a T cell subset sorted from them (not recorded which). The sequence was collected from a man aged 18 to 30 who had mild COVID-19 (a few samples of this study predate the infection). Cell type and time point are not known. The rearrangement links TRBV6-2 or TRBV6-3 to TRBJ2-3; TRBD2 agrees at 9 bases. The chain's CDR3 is CASSYGGLALDTQYF. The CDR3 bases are TGTGCCAGCAGTTATGGGGGACTAGCTCTAGATACGCAGTATTTT.